This T cell receptor beta chain came from a study of T cells in Graves' hyperthyroidism and ophthalmopathy. A lack of ophthalmopathy progression within 18 months defined stable Graves' hyperthyroidism. Uncontrolled infection, other autoimmune disease, pregnancy and lactation each barred patients from inclusion. Regions amplified from RNA transcripts were the TCR beta CDR3 regions. The HTBI primer set served for first-round RT-PCR of the TCR CDR3. TCRdb re-called the multiplex PCR reads through MiXCR, storing one row per CDR3 protein. The sample records under 130,000 distinct CDR3 sequences, about 50% being singletons. The germline CDR1 and CDR2 sequences are SEHNR and FQNEAQ (reference sequence). The CDR3 totals 15 residues. The junction had 7 bases not matched to a gene; V was cut back by 4 bases and J by 2 bases.

Sequenced input: blood. The sequence derives from a man aged 40-50 years with Graves' hyperthyroidism. V gene TRBV7-9 combines with J gene TRBJ1-2, with 7 bases matching TRBD1. CDR3 sequence reads: CASSSPGTVNYGYTF. In DNA form, the CDR3 reads TGTGCCAGCAGCTCGCCCGGGACAGTGAACTATGGCTACACCTTC.